Included here is one T cell receptor beta chain sequence, with context. Its specific antigen is unknown. One junction end does not reproduce the germline sequence, and a read error may be involved. These data originate in a study of tumor-infiltrating lymphocytes in primary liver carcinoma (dated by TCRdb to between 2016 and 2019). A note on the overall study: Of the five patients, three men and two women aged 30 to 69 years, four had hepatocellular carcinoma and one had combined HCC and intrahepatic cholangiocarcinoma. Roughly 3.5 to 7.5 million productive TCRbeta reads were obtained per sample, and no significant difference in read depth was found between tissue types. The study combined TCRbeta repertoire sequencing, expression microarrays and whole-exome sequencing across five regions of each liver tumor, with adjacent normal tissue and blood. To link TCRbeta repertoire diversity to the local molecular phenotype, the 25 to 30 tumor region samples were profiled with Agilent mRNA microarrays. A total of about 35 specimens from 5 patients, comprising around 25 tumor regions, 5 adjacent noncancerous liver tissues and 5 peripheral blood samples, were covered by TCRbeta repertoire sequencing. The tumors of the five patients were staged as T1-T3 N0M0, with maximum diameters ranging from roughly 4 to 10 cm. Technical replicate repertoires showed high reproducibility, with mean shared-clone rates roughly 0.87 and correlation coefficients above 0.95.

Using a constant-region primer and ProtoScript II reverse transcriptase, TCRbeta-specific cDNA was reverse-transcribed from about 540 ng total RNA. Three nested multiplex PCR rounds, following a slightly modified ARM-PCR procedure, were used to build the TCRbeta libraries. Sample barcodes and Illumina adapters were added in a final 25-cycle PCR with Deep VentR polymerase. Before sequencing, amplicons of 200-500 bp were gel-purified using a QIAquick gel extraction kit. An Illumina HiSeq 2500 was used to sequence the TCRbeta amplicons with 250-bp paired-end reads. On the authors' methods: Reads were quality-trimmed with Trimmomatic v0.33, and paired reads were merged with FLASH v1.2.11 to recover full CDR3 sequences. MiGEC v1.2.1b assigned V, D and J germline segments to the rearranged TCRbeta sequences. Clonotype statistics and Shannon-Wiener diversity indices were computed with VDJtools v1.0.0. Except for diversity analysis, only each sample's 250 most abundant clonotypes were used in subsequent analyses to reduce sampling bias. Using fastp trimming at Q25 and MiXCR clonotype assembly, TCRdb reanalyzed the public sequencing data and kept in-frame beta chains. Rows merge per CDR3 protein into single entries with the most common DNA and genes. In this record, the V and J calls reflect TCRdb's handling and not the investigators' own analysis. Here the sample has 100,000 or so distinct CDR3 sequences; around 63% occur a single time. Together, the top ten hold 9.5% of the sample.

What the authors observed across the whole study: Only 4 or 5 patients were included in the study, and the authors note that the findings should be validated in a larger study. Only roughly 7-24% of top clones appeared in all five regions of a tumor, which suggests that tumor-infiltrating T cells are spatially heterogeneous. Compared with blood, tumors had a significantly larger share of the repertoire taken up by the top 250 clones (p = 0.039). Only the TCR beta chain was sequenced, so true repertoire diversity is likely underestimated because unpaired alpha chains were not captured. Because the samples were bulk and unsorted, CD4+ and CD8+ T cell repertoires could not be compared. Repertoire overlap was found to be higher between tumor regions (mean approximately 35%) than between tumor-adjacent (approximately 17%) or tumor-blood (14%) pairs, consistent with antigen-driven expansion.

Total RNA and DNA were co-extracted without cell sorting from approximately 22-30 mg of bulk tissue using the AllPrep DNA/RNA mini kit. Four to six patients with histopathologically diagnosed primary liver carcinoma underwent surgical resection in China between November 2015 and early 2016. At the time of sampling, the patients had chronic HBV infection and had not received any treatment. Five spatially separated regions were sampled from each tumor: the superior, inferior, left-lateral and right-lateral poles, plus the tumor centre. Histology showed that every tumor sample contained more than 80% viable tumor cells. Fresh tumor and adjacent tissue pieces were bisected; one half was stored in RNAlater at -80°C, the other sent for histology. Sequenced material: liver tumor tissue from sampling region 5. This specimen's cell subset or site label, interpreted: tumor region T5, tumor centre. This receptor was identified in a woman aged 55-69 years with primary liver carcinoma and hepatitis B virus infection.

The CDR3 region reads CASSSYGGIAETQNF. The sequenced DNA is TGTGCCAGCAGCTCCTACGGGGGAATAGCAGAGACCCAGAACTTC. The chain was built from TRBV11-3 and TRBJ2-5; perhaps TRBD2 is the D gene, with 6 bases matching. The CDR3 has 15 amino acids, counting the end cysteine and phenylalanine. Only the CDR3 DNA stays, 45 bases, in frame from base 1. CDR1 and CDR2 are drawn from the germline V gene: SGHNT, YENEEA.